The 22 T cell receptor beta chains presented below share a single source sample, sequenced in a study of blood T cell repertoires in COVID-19. The assay was immunoSEQ multiplex PCR, and TCRdb's table has in-frame clones only and misses some. The table shows some 160,000 clones, with roughly 90% occurring only once. Sequencing was performed on peripheral blood. These receptors were obtained from a woman in her sixties or seventies with acute or convalescent COVID-19.

This clone was detected once. The chain carries TRBV30 and TRBJ1-1; 10 nucleotides match TRBD1. Per germline, CDR1 GTSNPN and CDR2 SVGIG (reference sequence). This CDR3 region has 15 residues. Unmatched junction bases numbered 5, after V lost 1 base and J lost 3 bases. The CDR3 sequence: CAWSDGTGVHTEAFF. CDR3 coding DNA: TGTGCCTGGAGTGACGGGACAGGGGTTCACACTGAAGCTTTCTTT.

The chain couples TRBV4-2 to TRBJ2-2; TRBD2 aligns across 10 bases. Trimming cost V 1 base and J 5 bases; bases outside gene matches: 10. CDR3 size: 18 residues. Germline V gene data show CDR1 as LGHNA and CDR2 as YNFKEQ. CDR3 sequence (DNA): TGTGCCAGCAGCCAAGTTCTAGCGGGAGCGTCGGGGACCGGGGAGCTGTTTTTT. Protein product: CASSQVLAGASGTGELFF.

This sequence joins TRBV5-6 and TRBJ2-3; D ambiguous. CDR1 and CDR2 (germline): SGHDT, YYEEEE. Trimming took off 2 bases at V and 2 bases at J, with 3 bases between the two ends. The CDR3 runs to 12 residues. CDR3 in amino acids: CASSLYTDTQYF. The CDR3 DNA is TGTGCCAGCAGCTTATACACAGATACGCAGTATTTT.

This clone was seen a handful of times. The chain couples TRBV5-1 to TRBJ2-5; 7 positions match TRBD2. The CDR3 runs 13 residues. The germline V gene encodes CDR1 SGHRS and CDR2 YFSETQ. V was pared by 0 bases and J by 5 bases, with 1 base of the junction left unmatched. CDR3: CASSLEGGETQYF. CDR3 bases: TGCGCCAGCAGCTTGGAGGGAGGGGAGACCCAGTACTTC. The variable domain in full, with the rest retrieved from reference TRBV5-1 and TRBJ2-5, is KAGVTQTPRYLIKTRGQQVTLSCSPISGHRSVSWYQQTPGQGLQFLFEYFSETQRNKGNFPGRFSGRQFSNSRSEMNVSTLELGDSALYLCASSLEGGETQYFGPGTRLLVL.

The chain employs TRBV25-1 and TRBJ1-5; maybe TRBD1 (6 bases). The V gene's germline CDR1 is MGHDK and CDR2 SYGVNS. V was trimmed by 7 bases and J by 3 bases, leaving 16 bases between them. The CDR3 is 15 amino acids. CDR3: CASNPHRDNNQPQHF. The CDR3 nucleotides are TGTGCCAGCAATCCACACCGGGACAACAATCAGCCCCAGCATTTT. Looking up the rest from reference TRBV25-1 and TRBJ1-5 gives the full variable domain: EADIYQTPRYLVIGTGKKITLECSQTMGHDKMYWYQQDPGMELHLIHYSYGVNSTEKGDLSSESTVSRIRTEHFPLTLESARPSHTSQYLCASNPHRDNNQPQHFGDGTRLSIL.

The V call is TRBV11-2, the J call TRBJ1-6; 9 nucleotides match TRBD1. Germline V CDR1 and CDR2: SGHAT, FQNNGV. J gave up 7 bases and V 0 bases, and 1 base lay outside the gene matches. The CDR3 has 15 amino acids. In DNA form, the CDR3 reads TGTGCCAGCAGCTTAGAGGGACAGGGAAATTCACCCCTCCACTTT. Its protein is CASSLEGQGNSPLHF.

The V and J genes are TRBV4-1 and TRBJ1-4; 7 nucleotides match TRBD1. V was pared by 5 bases and J by 2 bases, with 8 bases of the junction left unmatched. Germline CDR1 reads MGHRA; CDR2 reads YSYEKL. The CDR3 loop spans 16 amino acids. The CDR3 region has the DNA TGCGCCAGCAGCACCCTAGGGGGCGAGACTAATGAAAAACTGTTTTTT. Translated, it gives CASSTLGGETNEKLFF.

The chain uses TRBV20-1 and TRBJ2-3; TRBD2 aligns across 16 bases. CDR3 length: 17 amino acids. V trimming: 3 bases; J trimming: 8 bases; junction bases outside the gene matches: 11. Looked up from germline, CDR1 is DFQATT and CDR2 is SNEGSKA (reference sequence). The CDR3 nucleotides read TGCAGTGCTAGTCGCAACCCCGGGACTAGCGGGAGGGTTACGCAGTATTTT. It yields the protein CSASRNPGTSGRVTQYF.

The chain joins TRBV4-2 to TRBJ2-2; D not resolved. The CDR3 length is 15 residues. CDR1 and CDR2 from the germline V gene are LGHNA and YNFKEQ. V was cut by 4 bases and J by 5 bases, with 14 bases left in between. The CDR3 region is CASSPPSARTGELFF. The CDR3 DNA sequence: TGTGCCAGCAGCCCCCCCTCAGCGCGGACCGGGGAGCTGTTTTTT.

This chain uses TRBV19 with TRBJ1-4; 9 bases line up with TRBD1. In germline, CDR1 is LNHDA, CDR2 SQIVND (reference sequence). This CDR3 is built from 15 residues. With V trimmed by 10 bases and J by 7 bases, 13 bases remained unmatched. CDR3 residues: CATRTGVGGREKLFF. CDR3 bases: TGTGCCACACGGACAGGGGTGGGGGGTCGTGAAAAACTGTTTTTT.

This clone was counted once. The V gene is TRBV28, the J gene TRBJ1-5; D gene ambiguous. Germline lookup yields CDR1 MDHEN and CDR2 SYDVKM. Trimming shortened V by 3 bases and J by 4 bases, and 4 bases separated the two germline ends. The CDR3 totals 12 residues. The chain's CDR3 is CASSLQNQPQHF. The CDR3 DNA reads as TGTGCCAGCAGTTTGCAGAATCAGCCCCAGCATTTT. Complete variable domain (other parts from reference TRBV28 and TRBJ1-5): DVKVTQSSRYLVKRTGEKVFLECVQDMDHENMFWYRQDPGLGLRLIYFSYDVKMKEKGDIPEGYSVSREKKERFSLILESASTNQTSMYLCASSLQNQPQHFGDGTRLSIL.

The V gene is TRBV6-5, the J gene TRBJ2-7, with 8 bases identical to TRBD2. Per the germline V gene, CDR1 is MNHEY and CDR2 is SVGAGI. CDR3 size: 14 residues. The V gene end was trimmed by 10 bases and the J gene end by 3 bases; junction bases not matched to a gene: 11. The CDR3 loop reads CATSRGGLSYEQYF. CDR3 coding DNA: TGTGCCACTAGCCGGGGGGGGTTGAGCTACGAGCAGTACTTC.

The rearrangement joins TRBV4-1 to TRBJ1-6, with D tentatively TRBD1 (6 bases). The CDR3 has 14 residues. CDR1 and CDR2 (germline): MGHRA, YSYEKL. Trimming pared 1 base from V and 7 bases from J, leaving 8 bases between. The CDR3 spells CASSQGTGNSPLHF. CDR3 bases: TGCGCCAGCAGCCAAGGTACAGGGAATTCACCCCTCCACTTT.

The V call is TRBV6-5, the J call TRBJ1-2; D not resolved. V was clipped by 2 bases and J by 2 bases, with 6 bases between them. This CDR3 spans 13 amino acids. Germline V lookup: CDR1 MNHEY, CDR2 SVGAGI. The CDR3 bases are TGTGCCAGCAGTTACAACAGAAACTATGGCTACACCTTC. The encoded protein is CASSYNRNYGYTF.

The count of this clone is one. This chain joins TRBV19 and TRBJ1-1, with TRBD1 matching 9 bases. CDR1 LNHDA and CDR2 SQIVND come from the germline V gene (reference sequence). The CDR3 totals 15 residues. The V gene end was trimmed by 5 bases and the J gene end by 5 bases; junction bases not matched to a gene: 9. The DNA of the CDR3 is TGTGCCAGTAGTCCCAACAGGGGGCCCGGGACTGAAGCTTTCTTT. It codes for CASSPNRGPGTEAFF.

The V and J genes are TRBV29-1 and TRBJ2-1; 10 nucleotides line up with TRBD1. CDR1 is SQVTM, CDR2 ANQGSEA, per germline. The J segment lost 4 bases and the V segment lost 6 bases, leaving 6 bases of the junction unmatched. The CDR3 loop spans 14 amino acids. The CDR3 protein is CSVGRDRGYNEQFF. The CDR3 nucleotides are TGCAGCGTAGGCCGGGACAGGGGATACAATGAGCAGTTCTTC.

This chain uses TRBV2 with TRBJ1-4; tentative D call: TRBD1 (6 bases). V was trimmed by 6 bases and J by 0 bases, leaving 11 bases between them. CDR1 is SNHLY, CDR2 FYNNEI, per germline. This CDR3 is 15 amino acids long. The DNA for the CDR3 is TGTGCCAGCAGAAAAGACAGGCCAACTAATGAAAAACTGTTTTTT. This codes for CASRKDRPTNEKLFF.

This clone has just a few counts. The V call is TRBV28, the J call TRBJ1-6, with a tentative D call TRBD1 (5 bases). CDR3 length: 19 residues. With 7 bases removed from V and 3 bases from J, the gap between germline ends came to 25 bases. Per the germline V gene, CDR1 is MDHEN and CDR2 is SYDVKM. The CDR3 region is CASKRGRDILTSYNSPLHF. The CDR3 DNA is TGTGCCAGCAAGAGAGGCAGGGATATTCTGACTAGCTATAATTCACCCCTCCACTTT.

The chain has TRBV7-9 and TRBJ2-3; TRBD2 matches at 9 bases. This CDR3 has 18 amino acids. Germline loops: CDR1 SEHNR, CDR2 FQNEAQ (reference sequence). The V and J ends lost 0 bases and 0 bases, in that order; junction bases with no gene match: 7. The chain's CDR3 is CASSLASMGLASTDTQYF. CDR3 DNA: TGTGCCAGCAGCTTAGCGTCCATGGGACTAGCAAGCACAGATACGCAGTATTTT.

The rearrangement joins TRBV5-8 to TRBJ2-7, with 7 bases that match TRBD2. V trimming: 2 bases; J trimming: 2 bases; junction bases outside the gene matches: 7. Germline V CDR1 and CDR2: SGHTS, YDEGEE. CDR3 length: 15 amino acids. CDR3 sequence: CASSFLGGRPYEQYF. CDR3 nucleotides: TGTGCCAGCAGCTTTTTAGGCGGGAGACCCTACGAGCAGTACTTC.

V and J are TRBV30 and TRBJ1-2, with 7 bases aligning to TRBD1. This CDR3 comprises 12 residues. V was pared by 1 base and J by 13 bases, with 9 bases of the junction left unmatched. Per the germline V gene, CDR1 is GTSNPN and CDR2 is SVGIG (reference sequence). For the CDR3, the DNA is TGTGCCTGGAGTGCGCCACAGGGGTCACCCACCTTC. As protein: CAWSAPQGSPTF.

The chain recombines TRBV5-1 with TRBJ1-4; D is unclear. The germline gives CDR1 SGHRS, CDR2 YFSETQ. CDR3 length: 17 amino acids. V was pared by 4 bases and J by 4 bases, with 20 bases between. The chain's CDR3 is CASSPRPSGPFNEKLFF. DNA for the CDR3: TGCGCCAGCAGCCCCCGGCCGTCAGGTCCCTTTAATGAAAAACTGTTTTTT.